Listed below are T cell receptor beta chains from one sample, sequenced in a study of T cells expressing NK-cell markers. TCRdb processed the 5' RACE reads again and assigns one entry to each CDR3 protein, with no DNA. The table gives roughly 430,000 distinct CDR3 sequences; the top ten clones make up more than 7% of it. Sequenced material: blood T cells: a sorted CD56 or NKG2C T cell subset, CD4+ or CD8+ T cells, or bulk PBMC T cells (not recorded which). The receptors originated from a woman between 18 and 70 years old in good health. CDR3s include the opening cysteine and the closing phenylalanine or tryptophan.

cdr3_aa: CSVEDRRKGSYEQYF
cdr3_length: 15
j_call: TRBJ2-7
v_call: TRBV29-1

cdr3_aa: CASSQVAGLNTEAFF
cdr3_length: 15
j_call: TRBJ1-1
v_call: TRBV14

cdr3_aa: CASTLRGAFYGYTF
cdr3_length: 14
j_call: TRBJ1-2
v_call: TRBV28

cdr3_aa: CASSVDYNEQFF
cdr3_length: 12
j_call: TRBJ2-1
v_call: TRBV6-1

cdr3_aa: CASSQVQAGVQETQYF
cdr3_length: 16
j_call: TRBJ2-5
v_call: TRBV4-3

cdr3_aa: CASSPNWRAGVGTDTQYF
cdr3_length: 18
j_call: TRBJ2-3
v_call: TRBV9

cdr3_aa: CASSRMWDSGNTIYF
cdr3_length: 15
j_call: TRBJ1-3
v_call: TRBV3-1

cdr3_aa: CASSSEGGPAFF
cdr3_length: 12
j_call: TRBJ1-1
v_call: TRBV9

cdr3_aa: CASSLYREKNNEQFF
cdr3_length: 15
j_call: TRBJ2-1
v_call: TRBV11-3

cdr3_aa: CASSFRSRGNSEAFF
cdr3_length: 15
j_call: TRBJ1-1
v_call: TRBV12-3/TRBV12-4

cdr3_aa: CASSRGQGAESPLHF
cdr3_length: 15
j_call: TRBJ1-6
v_call: TRBV6-1

cdr3_aa: CSVGQGRGEQYF
cdr3_length: 12
j_call: TRBJ2-7
v_call: TRBV29-1

cdr3_aa: CATSKGGRYEQYF
cdr3_length: 13
j_call: TRBJ2-7
v_call: TRBV4-2

cdr3_aa: CASSQAFRGFWGPTEAFF
cdr3_length: 18
j_call: TRBJ1-1
v_call: TRBV14

cdr3_aa: CSARAMTAPYEQYF
cdr3_length: 14
j_call: TRBJ2-7
v_call: TRBV20-1

cdr3_aa: CASSLRGLAGGSYEQYF
cdr3_length: 17
j_call: TRBJ2-7
v_call: TRBV27

cdr3_aa: CASSLLGVGNQPQHF
cdr3_length: 15
j_call: TRBJ1-5
v_call: TRBV5-1

cdr3_aa: CASSLVVTGVRKTQYF
cdr3_length: 16
j_call: TRBJ2-5
v_call: TRBV12-3/TRBV12-4

cdr3_aa: CSASSEGVTQYF
cdr3_length: 12
j_call: TRBJ2-3
v_call: TRBV20-1

cdr3_aa: CASSKTDWPETQYF
cdr3_length: 14
j_call: TRBJ2-5
v_call: TRBV5-1

cdr3_aa: CASSLGAGLKLGRQYF
cdr3_length: 16
j_call: TRBJ2-7
v_call: TRBV12-3/TRBV12-4

cdr3_aa: CSVGGPSYEQYF
cdr3_length: 12
j_call: TRBJ2-7
v_call: TRBV29-1

cdr3_aa: CASSYDTDTGELFF
cdr3_length: 14
j_call: TRBJ2-2
v_call: TRBV7-9

cdr3_aa: CASSLRGADEKLFF
cdr3_length: 14
j_call: TRBJ1-4
v_call: TRBV5-1

cdr3_aa: CASSEAVGGSSYEQYF
cdr3_length: 16
j_call: TRBJ2-7
v_call: TRBV6-1

cdr3_aa: CASSYTSAPEQYF
cdr3_length: 13
j_call: TRBJ2-7
v_call: TRBV5-1

cdr3_aa: CASSLYEGPGNTIYF
cdr3_length: 15
j_call: TRBJ1-3
v_call: TRBV7-9

cdr3_aa: CASSQVSNYGYTF
cdr3_length: 13
j_call: TRBJ1-2
v_call: TRBV4-1

cdr3_aa: CASSNTGTGYNEQFF
cdr3_length: 15
j_call: TRBJ2-1
v_call: TRBV7-2

cdr3_aa: CASSYSMGEQFF
cdr3_length: 12
j_call: TRBJ2-1
v_call: TRBV6-2/TRBV6-3

cdr3_aa: CASSVALGSTDTQYF
cdr3_length: 15
j_call: TRBJ2-3
v_call: TRBV9

cdr3_aa: CASSLTSGINEQFF
cdr3_length: 14
j_call: TRBJ2-1
v_call: TRBV7-8

cdr3_aa: CASSPGVAGPYYEQYF
cdr3_length: 16
j_call: TRBJ2-7
v_call: TRBV7-9

cdr3_aa: CASSEASDNNEQFF
cdr3_length: 14
j_call: TRBJ2-1
v_call: TRBV10-1

cdr3_aa: CAISRGTHQETQYF
cdr3_length: 14
j_call: TRBJ2-5
v_call: TRBV10-3

cdr3_aa: CASGSGSSYEQYF
cdr3_length: 13
j_call: TRBJ2-7
v_call: TRBV10-2

cdr3_aa: CASSYGAESNSPLHF
cdr3_length: 15
j_call: TRBJ1-6
v_call: TRBV6-5